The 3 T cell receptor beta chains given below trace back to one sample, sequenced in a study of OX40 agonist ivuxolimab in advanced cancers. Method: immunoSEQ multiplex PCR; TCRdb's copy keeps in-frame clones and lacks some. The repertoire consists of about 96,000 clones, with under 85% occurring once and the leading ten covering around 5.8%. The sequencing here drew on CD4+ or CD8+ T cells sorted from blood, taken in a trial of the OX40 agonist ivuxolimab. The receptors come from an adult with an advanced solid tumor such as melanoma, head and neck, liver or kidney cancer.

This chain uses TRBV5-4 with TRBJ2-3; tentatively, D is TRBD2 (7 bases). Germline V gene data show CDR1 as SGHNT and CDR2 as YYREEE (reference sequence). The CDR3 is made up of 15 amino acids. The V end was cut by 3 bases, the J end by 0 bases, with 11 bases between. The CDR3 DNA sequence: TGTGCCAGCAGCTCTGGGGGGGCGAGCACAGATACGCAGTATTTT. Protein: CASSSGGASTDTQYF.

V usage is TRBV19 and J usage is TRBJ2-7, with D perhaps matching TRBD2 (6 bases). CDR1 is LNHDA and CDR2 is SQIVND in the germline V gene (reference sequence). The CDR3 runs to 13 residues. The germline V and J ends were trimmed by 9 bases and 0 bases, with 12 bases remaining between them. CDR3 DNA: TGTGCCAGCTGGGACTCCCACTCCTACGAGCAGTACTTC. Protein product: CASWDSHSYEQYF.

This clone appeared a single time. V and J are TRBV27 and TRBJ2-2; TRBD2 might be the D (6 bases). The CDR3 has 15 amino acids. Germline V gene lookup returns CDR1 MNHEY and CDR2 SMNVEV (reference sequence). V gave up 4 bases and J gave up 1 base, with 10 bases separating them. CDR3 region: CASSSRERNTGELFF. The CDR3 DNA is TGTGCCAGCAGTTCTCGGGAGAGGAACACCGGGGAGCTGTTTTTT.